The 5 T cell receptor beta chains below all came from one sample that was sequenced in a study of CD8+CD57+ T cells in acquired aplastic anemia. Profiling that covered TCR beta VDJ and CDR3 relied on genomic DNA as its template. TCRdb re-analysed the reads in MiXCR, keeping a single row per CDR3 protein. The sample yields about 160,000 distinct CDR3 sequences, 48% seen once. For sequencing, patients were chosen who had shown expansion of CD8+CD57+ cells by flow cytometry. The sample comprised sorted CD4+, CD8+, or CD8+CD57+ T cells (not recorded which) from PBMCs. The receptors here all came from a human donor with aplastic anemia.

The V call is TRBV7-3, the J call TRBJ2-3; D gene uncertain. Trimming removed 5 bases from V and 3 bases from J, with 9 bases in between. Per germline, CDR1 SGHTA and CDR2 FQGTGA. This CDR3 region has 13 residues. The CDR3 loop reads CASSRQGTDTQYF. The CDR3 DNA is TGTGCCAGCAGCCGACAAGGGACAGATACGCAGTATTTT.

The J gene is TRBJ2-5, the V gene TRBV7-6; 8 bases fit TRBD1. The CDR3 has 15 amino acids. The J segment lost 4 bases and the V segment lost 3 bases, leaving 7 bases of the junction unmatched. Germline CDR1 reads SGHVS; CDR2 reads FNYEAQ. In DNA form, the CDR3 reads TGTGCCAGCAGCTTGGGTCCGCAGGGGGCAGAGACCCAGTACTTC. This codes for CASSLGPQGAETQYF.

This clonotype was detected ten times or more. V and J are TRBV7-9 and TRBJ1-2; D might be TRBD1 (5 bases). The CDR3 is 15 residues long. Trimming pared 5 bases from V and 6 bases from J, leaving 19 bases between. CDR1 and CDR2 from the germline V gene are SEHNR and FQNEAQ (reference sequence). In nucleotides, the CDR3 is TGTGCCAGCAGCACAGACCCGGGACCCCAGGATGGCTACACCTTC. This sequence encodes CASSTDPGPQDGYTF.

The sample holds many counts of this clonotype. The rearrangement uses TRBV19 and TRBJ2-1, with 8 bases that match TRBD1. The CDR3 runs 20 residues. Germline values: CDR1 LNHDA, CDR2 SQIVND (reference sequence). The V and J ends lost 1 base and 12 bases, in that order; junction bases with no gene match: 26. This chain's CDR3 is CASSIGSRGPGGWKNRGQFF. The CDR3 coding sequence is TGTGCCAGTAGTATAGGATCCCGAGGCCCAGGGGGCTGGAAGAATCGCGGGCAGTTCTTC.

In the case of this clonotype: A much bigger clone sits one base away, suggesting this may be a read error. This likely comes from a read error, as the CDR3 has no conserved phenylalanine or tryptophan at its end. V is TRBV5-6 and J is TRBJ2-1; D call uncertain. The CDR3 consists of 14 residues. Trimming cost V 0 bases and J 10 bases, with 14 bases left between them. CDR1 and CDR2 (germline): SGHDT, YYEEEE. CDR3 sequence (DNA): TGTGCCAGCAGCTTGGAAGTCAGCTGGCGGGAGCAGTTCCTC. It translates to CASSLEVSWREQFL.